The clone carrying this T cell receptor beta chain was recorded at least ten times. The antigen remains undetermined. The CDR3 length is 18 residues. The V segment lost 3 bases and the J segment 1 base; nucleotides outside the gene matches: 13. CDR1 is SGHVS and CDR2 is FQNEAQ in the germline V gene. The data stem from a study of regulatory T cells in long-lasting Graves disease. In building TCR beta libraries, iRepertoire HTBI primers were used together with Arm-PCR of CDR3 regions. TCRdb used MiXCR to reprocess the multiplex PCR reads, holding one entry per CDR3 protein. The data hold about 470,000 distinct CDR3 sequences, with around 16% observed a single time. Sample time point: newly diagnosed GD, antithyroid drugs for less than 3 months. From PBMCs, RNA was extracted and then used to make the TCR library. Findings and limits, study-wide: Less diverse TCR repertoires were seen in persistent Graves' patients than in newly diagnosed ones. Between persistent patients, around 2,900 public clonotypes were shared, exceeding the approximately 870 shared between new patients.

These data were also filed under a second study, of T cells in Graves' hyperthyroidism and ophthalmopathy. In that study: A first-round RT-PCR of the TCR CDR3 used the HTBI primer set.

This receptor was identified in a man aged 40-50 years with Graves disease. The chain employs TRBV7-8 and TRBJ2-3; the match to TRBD2 covers 7 bases. Source: peripheral blood mononuclear cells (PBMCs), taken at new diagnosis, from a patient treated with antithyroid drugs. DNA for the CDR3: TGTGCCAGCAGCTTCTACAAGCGCGGGAGTATAGGCACAGATACGCAGTATTTT. This gives the protein CASSFYKRGSIGTDTQYF.